Following are 20 T cell receptor beta chains from one sample sequenced in a study of patients and donors after allogeneic stem cell transplantation. TCRdb fed the RT-PCR reads into MiXCR, producing one record per CDR3 protein. The data show 150,000 to 250,000 distinct CDR3 sequences, 41% seen once. Sequencing used blood, either unsorted or a sorted T cell fraction (not recorded which). The origin of the receptors is a human donor who was either an allogeneic HSCT recipient or a stem cell or donor lymphocyte infusion donor (not recorded which). It is not recorded whose cells these are; they may come from a transplant donor.

The chain is built from TRBV19 and TRBJ2-7; the D gene is possibly TRBD2 (6 bases). The germline gives CDR1 LNHDA, CDR2 SQIVND (reference sequence). This CDR3 has 12 residues. The CDR3 is CASEGRSYEQYF. CDR3 sequence (DNA): TGTGCATCGGAGGGAAGGTCCTACGAGCAGTACTTC. Combining the CDR3 with reference TRBV19 and TRBJ2-7 gives the whole variable domain DGGITQSPKYLFRKEGQNVTLSCEQNLNHDAMYWYRQDPGQGLRLIYYSQIVNDFQKGDIAEGYSVSREKKESFPLTVTSAQKNPTAFYLCASEGRSYEQYFGPGTRLTVT.

The J gene is TRBJ2-3, the V gene TRBV3-1; D is uncertain. Germline loops: CDR1 LGHDT, CDR2 YNNKEL (reference sequence). The ends were cut back, 3 bases at V and 2 bases at J, with 9 bases in the middle. This CDR3 has 14 amino acids. The DNA for the CDR3 is TGTGCCAGCAGCCAGGCACAGTACACAGATACGCAGTATTTT. The encoded protein is CASSQAQYTDTQYF.

This chain joins TRBV5-5 and TRBJ1-2; TRBD1 matches 10 bases. With V trimmed by 4 bases and J by 7 bases, 4 bases remained unmatched. Germline CDR1 reads SGHKS; CDR2 reads YYEKEE (reference sequence). The CDR3 extends over 13 amino acids. CDR3 residues: CASSQRTGGGYTF. DNA of the CDR3: TGTGCCAGCAGCCAACGGACAGGGGGTGGCTACACCTTC. Using reference TRBV5-5 and TRBJ1-2 for the parts outside the CDR3, the full variable domain is DAGVTQSPTHLIKTRGQQVTLRCSPISGHKSVSWYQQVLGQGPQFIFQYYEKEERGRGNFPDRFSARQFPNYSSELNVNALLLGDSALYLCASSQRTGGGYTFGSGTRLTVV.

The chain joins TRBV5-1 to TRBJ1-1; a possible D gene is TRBD1 (6 bases). Per the germline V gene, CDR1 is SGHRS and CDR2 is YFSETQ. With 6 bases removed from V and 4 bases from J, the gap between germline ends came to 16 bases. This CDR3 has 14 residues. This chain's CDR3 is CASNPGGAITEAFF. In DNA form, the CDR3 reads TGCGCCAGCAACCCCGGGGGCGCAATCACTGAAGCTTTCTTT.

This clonotype was seen only a few times. The V and J genes are TRBV5-1 and TRBJ2-1; unclear D gene. This CDR3 contains 19 residues. Germline-derived CDR1 and CDR2 are SGHRS and YFSETQ. Trimming shortened V by 4 bases and J by 0 bases, and 23 bases separated the two germline ends. The CDR3 region has the DNA TGCGCCAGCAGCCGTTGGGGAAGTCGACCCCCGGGCTCCTACAATGAGCAGTTCTTC. Protein: CASSRWGSRPPGSYNEQFF.

V and J are TRBV9 and TRBJ2-1; perhaps D is TRBD1 or TRBD2 (6 bases each). CDR1 is SGDLS, CDR2 YYNGEE, per germline. This CDR3 region has 14 residues. V lost 4 bases, J lost 6 bases, and 14 bases lay in between. The CDR3 is CASSRGELVNEQFF. In nucleotides, the CDR3 is TGTGCCAGCAGCAGGGGGGAACTAGTCAATGAGCAGTTCTTC.

This rearrangement joins TRBV6-5 to TRBJ1-1; D not certain. The germline V and J ends were trimmed by 7 bases and 10 bases, with 25 bases remaining between them. This CDR3 has 15 residues. CDR1 is MNHEY and CDR2 is SVGAGI in the germline V gene. The CDR3 nucleotides read TGTGCCAGCACTACCGGAAAAAGGACGGCCTCTGGAGCTTTCTTT. This translates into CASTTGKRTASGAFF.

The chain employs TRBV29-1 and TRBJ2-1; no clear D gene. V was shortened by 4 bases and J by 9 bases, with 7 bases between the two germline ends. Per germline, CDR1 SQVTM and CDR2 ANQGSEA. The CDR3 is 10 residues long. CDR3 residues: CSVGGIEQFF. The CDR3 bases are TGCAGCGTTGGAGGAATTGAGCAGTTCTTC.

The chain uses TRBV28 and TRBJ1-1; TRBD1 aligns across 7 bases. The CDR3 has 12 amino acids. Germline-derived CDR1 and CDR2 are MDHEN and SYDVKM. V lost 1 base and J lost 10; bases outside the gene matches: 3. As DNA, the CDR3 is TGTGCCAGCAGTTTATTAAGGACAGGAGCTTTCTTT. This codes for CASSLLRTGAFF.

This clonotype was detected only a few times. The rearrangement joins TRBV20-1 to TRBJ1-5, with a possible D match to TRBD1 (5 bases). Germline V CDR1 and CDR2: DFQATT, SNEGSKA (reference sequence). The length of the CDR3 is 13 residues. With 6 bases removed from V and 3 bases from J, the gap between germline ends came to 12 bases. The CDR3 coding sequence is TGCAGTGCCGCCAGGGAGGACAATCAGCCCCAGCATTTT. This encodes CSAAREDNQPQHF.

This chain links TRBV7-2 with TRBJ2-1, with no clear D. The V end was cut by 2 bases, the J end by 6 bases, with 8 bases between. The CDR3 has 13 residues. Germline V gene sequence: CDR1 SGHTA, CDR2 FQGNSA. CDR3 DNA: TGTGCCAGCAGCTTATCCTTTCCCAATGAGCAGTTCTTC. This translates into CASSLSFPNEQFF.

This chain links TRBV7-6 with TRBJ2-3, with 11 bases lining up with TRBD2. V trimming: 2 bases; J trimming: 3 bases; junction bases outside the gene matches: 7. CDR3 length equals 17 residues. Germline V lookup: CDR1 SGHVS, CDR2 FNYEAQ. The CDR3 nucleotides are TGTGCCAGCAGCTTATCGGTAGCGGGAGGGTCAACAGATACGCAGTATTTT. This encodes CASSLSVAGGSTDTQYF.

This clonotype was detected only a few times. The chain is built from TRBV7-2 and TRBJ2-3, with D maybe TRBD1 (5 bases). The CDR3 length is 14 residues. The V gene lost 1 base and the J gene lost 2 bases, with 7 bases spanning the gap. CDR1 SGHTA and CDR2 FQGNSA come from the germline V gene. The CDR3 loop is CASSLEGVTDTQYF. CDR3 coding DNA: TGTGCCAGCAGCTTAGAAGGGGTCACAGATACGCAGTATTTT.

The chain carries TRBV7-2 and TRBJ2-3; D may be TRBD1 (6 bases). The V and J ends lost 0 bases and 0 bases respectively, with 7 bases between them. Germline V CDR1 and CDR2: SGHTA, FQGNSA. The CDR3 totals 15 residues. The CDR3, as DNA: TGTGCCAGCAGCTTAGCGGGACACAGCACAGATACGCAGTATTTT. Translating gives CASSLAGHSTDTQYF.

The chain couples TRBV9 to TRBJ1-2, with 7 bases matching TRBD1. Germline values: CDR1 SGDLS, CDR2 YYNGEE. Unmatched junction bases numbered 16, after V lost 10 bases and J lost 7 bases. The CDR3 is made up of 14 amino acids. CDR3 amino acids: CAPTSPTGVGGYTF. Written as DNA, the CDR3 is TGTGCCCCCACCTCTCCCACAGGGGTAGGTGGCTACACCTTC. Full variable domain (outside the CDR3, taken from reference TRBV9 and TRBJ1-2): DSGVTQTPKHLITATGQRVTLRCSPRSGDLSVYWYQQSLDQGLQFLIQYYNGEERAKGNILERFSAQQFPDLHSELNLSSLELGDSALYFCAPTSPTGVGGYTFGSGTRLTVV.

This clonotype showed up just once. This chain joins TRBV6-5 and TRBJ1-6, with D hard to call. The CDR3 runs to 18 residues. CDR1 and CDR2 (germline): MNHEY, SVGAGI. Trimming cost V 4 bases and J 5 bases, with 21 bases left between them. CDR3 sequence: CASSFGTRPPFHNSPLHF. The CDR3 nucleotides are TGTGCCAGCAGTTTCGGCACCCGGCCGCCTTTTCATAATTCACCCCTCCACTTT.

Only a few counts were recorded for this clonotype. The gene calls are TRBV6-5 and TRBJ1-6, with unresolved D. V was trimmed by 2 bases and J by 9 bases, leaving 20 bases between them. The CDR3 extends over 17 amino acids. Germline V gives CDR1 MNHEY, CDR2 SVGAGI. CDR3 in DNA: TGTGCCAGCAGTTACACGCCAATGGGATATTGGCGTTCACCCCTCCACTTT. Translating it yields CASSYTPMGYWRSPLHF.

This clonotype has only a few counts. The chain uses TRBV7-3 and TRBJ1-2; TRBD1 matches 10 bases. Germline CDR1 reads SGHTA; CDR2 reads FQGTGA. The CDR3 is made up of 15 amino acids. Losses at the gene ends were 5 bases for V and 2 bases for J; bases not matched to a gene: 5. CDR3 loop: CASSKGQGGNYGYTF. In DNA form, the CDR3 reads TGTGCCAGCAGCAAAGGACAGGGGGGCAACTATGGCTACACCTTC.

The chain combines TRBV7-6 with TRBJ2-3; D remains unclear. CDR1 is SGHVS and CDR2 is FNYEAQ in the germline V gene. The CDR3 is 13 residues long. Trimming took 3 bases from V and 2 from J, leaving 6 bases between them. CDR3 bases: TGTGCCAGCAGCTTGGACCTCACAGATACGCAGTATTTT. Encoded protein: CASSLDLTDTQYF.

CDR3 bases: TGTGCCAGCAGCCCAGGACTCCAACCTCGGACCTACAATGAGCAGTTCTTC. Its translation: CASSPGLQPRTYNEQFF. The chain recombines TRBV7-9 with TRBJ2-1; a weak D match, TRBD2 (5 bases). The CDR3 has 17 residues. V lost 5 bases to trimming and J lost 2 bases, with 19 bases between them. Germline V gene sequence: CDR1 SEHNR, CDR2 FQNEAQ (reference sequence).